The 14 T cell receptor beta chains reported below all come from one sample, sequenced in a study of T-cell memory formation after mild COVID-19. TCRdb ran MiXCR on the 5' RACE reads and lists one entry per CDR3 protein. Of 250,000 to 300,000 distinct CDR3 sequences in the sample, over 7% were seen once. The sample comprised PBMCs or a T cell subset sorted from them (not recorded which). All receptors come from a man in his late teens or twenties who had mild COVID-19 (a few samples of this study predate the infection). Cell type and time point are not known.

V usage is TRBV7-2 and J usage is TRBJ2-7; TRBD2 is a possible D gene (6 bases). CDR3 length equals 15 residues. Germline lookup yields CDR1 SGHTA and CDR2 FQGNSA. V was shortened by 6 bases and J by 8 bases, with 23 bases between the two germline ends. The CDR3 DNA is TGTGCCAGCAGTAAGGCTGCGGGACCATCTACGCAGCAGTACTTC. Its translation is CASSKAAGPSTQQYF.

This clonotype occurred a few times. V is TRBV5-5 and J is TRBJ2-3, with 8 bases aligning to TRBD2. Germline-derived CDR1 and CDR2 are SGHKS and YYEKEE (reference sequence). The J segment lost 2 bases and the V segment lost 4 bases, leaving 6 bases of the junction unmatched. This CDR3 has 15 amino acids. As DNA, the CDR3 is TGTGCCAGCAGCCTTCCAGCGGGGGCCACAGATACGCAGTATTTT. This gives the protein CASSLPAGATDTQYF.

This clonotype was observed a handful of times. The genes are TRBV5-6 and TRBJ2-1, with TRBD1 identical over 7 bases. The CDR3 runs 15 residues. Germline V gives CDR1 SGHDT, CDR2 YYEEEE. J was trimmed by 10 bases and V by 0 bases; bases with no gene match: 10. The CDR3 sequence: CASSLALRGLEEQFF. CDR3 in DNA: TGTGCCAGCAGCTTGGCCTTAAGGGGGCTAGAAGAGCAGTTCTTC.

This chain links TRBV6-5 with TRBJ2-7; D is possibly TRBD1 or TRBD2 (5 bases each). The length of the CDR3 is 16 residues. V was trimmed by 2 bases and J by 4 bases, leaving 18 bases between them. From germline, CDR1 is MNHEY and CDR2 SVGAGI. The CDR3 DNA follows: TGTGCCAGCAGTTACCGGGCAGGGAGTTTTTTATACGAGCAGTACTTC. Protein sequence: CASSYRAGSFLYEQYF.

This clonotype showed up just a few times. The CDR3 DNA reads as TGTGCCAGCAGGCGCCCCCCGTCCTACGAGCAGTACTTC. Residues: CASRRPPSYEQYF. The genes are TRBV12-3 or TRBV12-4 and TRBJ2-7; D gene unclear. CDR3 length: 13 residues. V was clipped by 6 bases and J by 1 base, with 10 bases between them.

This clonotype was picked up a small number of times. CDR3 sequence (DNA): TGCGCCAGCAGCCAAGATGGAACGGGTCAGCCCCAGCATTTT. This gives the protein CASSQDGTGQPQHF. The chain carries TRBV4-3 and TRBJ1-5, with D unresolved. V lost 0 bases and J lost 6, with 9 bases in between. The CDR3 is 14 residues long. CDR1 is LGHNA, CDR2 YSLEER, per germline.

There are many counts of this clonotype. The V and J genes are TRBV7-2 and TRBJ1-1, with TRBD1 identical over 9 bases. Trimming took 4 bases from V and 1 from J; bases not matched to a gene: 4. Per the germline V gene, CDR1 is SGHTA and CDR2 is FQGNSA. This CDR3 region has 15 residues. The CDR3 sequence: CASSSLGQGNTEAFF. The CDR3 DNA reads TGTGCCAGCAGCTCTCTGGGACAGGGGAACACTGAAGCTTTCTTT.

This clonotype has a handful of counts. The chain has TRBV19 and TRBJ2-5; D possibly corresponds to TRBD2 (5 bases). Germline CDR1 and CDR2: LNHDA and SQIVND (reference sequence). V lost 4 bases and J 5 bases, leaving 11 bases between the germline ends. The CDR3 has 13 amino acids. The chain's CDR3 is CASSTSQRETQYF. CDR3 in DNA: TGTGCCAGTAGTACGTCCCAGCGGGAGACCCAGTACTTC.

The chain has TRBV7-2 and TRBJ1-2; 7 nucleotides line up with TRBD1. The V gene end was trimmed by 5 bases and the J gene end by 3 bases; junction bases not matched to a gene: 6. The germline CDR1 and CDR2 sequences are SGHTA and FQGNSA. This CDR3 comprises 14 residues. The CDR3 reads CASSAQGGYYGYTF. Written as DNA, the CDR3 is TGTGCCAGCAGCGCGCAAGGGGGCTACTATGGCTACACCTTC.

This clonotype occurred many times. The chain is built from TRBV12-3 or TRBV12-4 and TRBJ2-3; a weak D match, TRBD1 (5 bases). This CDR3 spans 13 amino acids. Trimming removed 2 bases from V and 8 bases from J, with 11 bases in between. The CDR3 DNA is TGTGCCAGCAGTTTATCGTCTGGGGCTACGCAGTATTTT. It yields the protein CASSLSSGATQYF.

In this sample, this clonotype turned up many times. This sequence joins TRBV10-2 and TRBJ2-3, with D perhaps assigned TRBD1 or TRBD2 (6 bases each). This CDR3 comprises 17 residues. Germline values: CDR1 WSHSY, CDR2 SAAADI. V lost 7 bases to trimming and J lost 3 bases, with 23 bases between them. CDR3 protein: CASTALFGGQRTDTQYF. The CDR3 bases are TGCGCCAGCACCGCTCTTTTTGGGGGGCAACGGACAGATACGCAGTATTTT.

At least ten counts were recorded for this clonotype. The J gene is TRBJ1-5, the V gene TRBV5-4; D gene uncertain. This CDR3 spans 13 amino acids. CDR1 is SGHNT and CDR2 is YYREEE in the germline V gene (reference sequence). V was pared by 5 bases and J by 2 bases, with 8 bases between. CDR3 DNA: TGTGCCAGCAGGGATATGGGCAATCAGCCCCAGCATTTT. Translation: CASRDMGNQPQHF.

This clonotype was seen at least ten times. The chain recombines TRBV7-2 with TRBJ1-1; D might be TRBD1 (5 bases). CDR1 SGHTA and CDR2 FQGNSA come from the germline V gene. V was shortened by 5 bases and J by 6 bases, with 10 bases between the two germline ends. The CDR3 contains 12 residues. The CDR3 coding sequence is TGTGCCAGCAGCCCCCGGGGCTCTGAAGCTTTCTTT. Protein product: CASSPRGSEAFF.

This clonotype was counted ten times or more. This sequence joins TRBV7-2 and TRBJ2-1; TRBD1 matches 9 bases. In germline, CDR1 is SGHTA, CDR2 FQGNSA. The CDR3 has 15 residues. The J segment lost 0 bases and the V segment lost 6 bases, leaving 3 bases of the junction unmatched. The CDR3: CASSLDRGSYNEQFF. The CDR3 DNA sequence: TGTGCCAGCAGTTTGGACAGGGGCTCCTACAATGAGCAGTTCTTC.